The rows below give T cell receptor beta chains drawn from one sample of a study of T-cell memory formation after mild COVID-19. TCRdb reprocessed the 5' RACE reads via MiXCR and lists one record per CDR3 protein. The data contain 400,000 to 450,000 distinct CDR3 sequences, roughly 17% of them singletons. The sample was PBMCs or a T cell subset sorted from them (not recorded which). These receptors originate from a man aged 18 to 29 who had mild COVID-19 (a few samples of this study predate the infection). Cell type and time point are not known. Each CDR3 is given with its conserved first and last residue. A D gene is named only where the DNA matches it firmly. Clone size is not always given. Where it is, it says once, few, many or a class for expanded clones.

j_gene | d_gene | abundance | v_gene | CDR3nt | CDR3aa
TRBJ2-1 | - | many | TRBV7-3 | TGTGCCAGCAGCTTCGTGGGGAGAGGTAATGAGCAGTTCTTC | CASSFVGRGNEQFF
TRBJ2-3 | TRBD2 | many | TRBV5-1 | TGCGCCAGCAGCTCGCTAGCGGGGGGACTCACAGATACGCAGTATTTT | CASSSLAGGLTDTQYF
TRBJ1-2 | - | few | TRBV20-1 | TGCAGTGCCCCCGGCATGAGGTCTAACTATGGCTACACCTTC | CSAPGMRSNYGYTF
TRBJ1-2 | - | few | TRBV20-1 | TGCAGTGCTAGTAAAGGGGATGGCTACACCTTC | CSASKGDGYTF
TRBJ2-7 | - | - | TRBV7-2 | TGTGCCAGCAGCTTAGAACGGGTCGTCCGGGAGCAGTACTTC | CASSLERVVREQYF
TRBJ1-1 | TRBD1 | many | TRBV7-8 | TGTGCCAGCAGCTTAGTTACAGGGGACACTGAAGCTTTCTTT | CASSLVTGDTEAFF
TRBJ2-5 | - | few | TRBV3-1 | TGTGCCAGCAGCCAAGAATCGGGTCGGACCCAAGAGACCCAGTACTTC | CASSQESGRTQETQYF
TRBJ1-1 | - | - | TRBV12-3/TRBV12-4 | TGTGCCAGCACCATTTTAGGCGGGGGTGAAGCTTTCTTT | CASTILGGGEAFF
TRBJ1-6 | - | many | TRBV7-8 | TGTGCCAGCGGGTCAGGGATCTGGAATTCACCCCTCCACTTT | CASGSGIWNSPLHF
TRBJ1-5 | TRBD1 | once | TRBV7-9 | TGTGCAAGCAGCTCCGACAGGGACTCTCAGCCCCAGCATTTT | CASSSDRDSQPQHF
TRBJ1-4 | TRBD1 | - | TRBV12-3/TRBV12-4 | TGTGCCAGCAGTTACACCGGACAGGGGCCGGATAATGAAAAACTGTTTTTT | CASSYTGQGPDNEKLFF